The 27 T cell receptor beta chains given below trace back to one sample, sequenced in a study of T-cell memory formation after mild COVID-19. MiXCR, applied by TCRdb to the 5' RACE reads, yields one record per CDR3 protein. The repertoire has hundreds of thousands of distinct CDR3 sequences, over 15% of them found once; the top ten carry roughly 8%. Sequenced material: PBMCs or a T cell subset sorted from them (not recorded which). Every receptor here comes from an adult woman who had mild COVID-19 (a few samples of this study predate the infection). Cell type and time point are not known.

At least ten counts were recorded for this clonotype. V gene TRBV5-1 combines with J gene TRBJ2-1; TRBD1 matches 7 bases. The CDR3 sequence is 15 residues long. CDR1 SGHRS and CDR2 YFSETQ come from the germline V gene. The V and J ends lost 0 bases and 4 bases, in that order; junction bases with no gene match: 4. The CDR3, as DNA: TGCGCCAGCAGCTTGGCACAGGGGATATACAATGAGCAGTTCTTC. Translating it yields CASSLAQGIYNEQFF.

The chain links TRBV7-9 to TRBJ2-1; 12 nucleotides agree with TRBD1. There are 17 residues in the CDR3. CDR1 SEHNR and CDR2 FQNEAQ come from the germline V gene (reference sequence). The J segment lost 9 bases and the V segment lost 2 bases, leaving 11 bases of the junction unmatched. The CDR3 region has the DNA TGTGCCAGCAGCTTAACGCCGGGACAGGGGGCGCGGGGTGAGCAGTTCTTC. Residues: CASSLTPGQGARGEQFF.

The chain couples TRBV4-1 to TRBJ2-3; D possibly corresponds to TRBD1 (6 bases). Trimming removed 3 bases from V and 5 bases from J, with 9 bases in between. This CDR3 is 13 amino acids long. Germline lookup yields CDR1 MGHRA and CDR2 YSYEKL. CDR3 bases: TGCGCCAGCAGCCAGGACAGTCTAGATACGCAGTATTTT. Translation gives CASSQDSLDTQYF.

This sequence joins TRBV9 and TRBJ1-4; 8 bases map to TRBD1. Germline CDR1 is SGDLS and CDR2 is YYNGEE. CDR3 length: 14 amino acids. The trim removed 7 bases at V and 7 bases at J, leaving 9 bases unmatched. The CDR3 DNA reads as TGTGCCAGCTCTCCGGGACAGGCCTTTGAAAAACTGTTTTTT. This encodes CASSPGQAFEKLFF.

The genes are TRBV7-3 and TRBJ2-3; D unresolved. Looked up from germline, CDR1 is SGHTA and CDR2 is FQGTGA. The CDR3 is 15 residues long. Trimming left V 1 base short and J 2 bases short, with 10 bases between. Written as DNA, the CDR3 is TGTGCCAGCAGCTTAAAGGGTCTCCTCACAGATACGCAGTATTTT. It is translated as CASSLKGLLTDTQYF.

This clonotype was recorded a few times. The DNA of the CDR3 is TGTGCCAGCAGCCATGACATCGAAGGGGCGTCTGAAGCTTTCTTT. The encoded protein is CASSHDIEGASEAFF. The V and J genes are TRBV4-2 and TRBJ1-1, with D possibly TRBD1 on 5 matching bases. Trimming removed 3 bases at V and 6 bases at J, with 17 bases between. This CDR3 region has 15 residues. Germline values: CDR1 LGHNA, CDR2 YNFKEQ.

This clonotype was recorded a few times. This chain connects TRBV6-5 to TRBJ2-2, with D hard to call. This CDR3 has 16 residues. Trimming shortened V by 0 bases and J by 0 bases, and 8 bases separated the two germline ends. CDR1 is MNHEY and CDR2 is SVGAGI in the germline V gene. CDR3 residues: CASSYSAGANTGELFF. CDR3 nucleotide sequence: TGTGCCAGCAGTTACTCTGCAGGAGCGAACACCGGGGAGCTGTTTTTT.

The rearrangement uses TRBV4-1 and TRBJ2-1, with TRBD2 matching over 10 bases. Germline V gene sequence: CDR1 MGHRA, CDR2 YSYEKL. This CDR3 has 14 residues. V shed 5 bases and J 4 bases; nucleotides not matched to a gene: 2. Written as DNA, the CDR3 is TGCGCCAGCAGCGGGACTAGCGCTTACAATGAGCAGTTCTTC. Its translation is CASSGTSAYNEQFF.

The chain joins TRBV3-1 to TRBJ2-7; TRBD2 matches 7 bases. The junction had 5 bases not matched to a gene; V was cut back by 0 bases and J by 6 bases. The CDR3 consists of 14 residues. Germline loops: CDR1 LGHDT, CDR2 YNNKEL (reference sequence). The CDR3 region is CASSQDPWGGEQYF. The CDR3 region has the DNA TGTGCCAGCAGCCAAGATCCCTGGGGGGGCGAGCAGTACTTC.

This clonotype has ten or more counts. The V call is TRBV5-1, the J call TRBJ2-4, with D tentatively TRBD1 (6 bases). V lost 4 bases, J lost 8 bases, and 16 bases lay in between. The CDR3 consists of 14 residues. CDR1 is SGHRS and CDR2 is YFSETQ in the germline V gene. The CDR3 nucleotides read TGCGCCAGCAGCCCGGACAGTTGGTCGGACATTCAGTACTTC. Translation gives CASSPDSWSDIQYF.

The sample holds a few counts of this clonotype. The chain is built from TRBV30 and TRBJ2-7; a possible D gene is TRBD2 (5 bases). V lost 8 bases, J lost 5 bases, and 16 bases lay in between. The germline CDR1 and CDR2 sequences are GTSNPN and SVGIG (reference sequence). The CDR3 has 12 residues. The CDR3: CAHRRPSHEQYF. The DNA for the CDR3 is TGTGCCCATCGGAGGCCTAGCCACGAGCAGTACTTC.

This clonotype was observed a few times. The rearrangement uses TRBV4-2 and TRBJ2-7, with D possibly being TRBD1 (7 bases). V lost 5 bases and J lost 5, with 16 bases in between. The length of the CDR3 is 14 residues. CDR1 and CDR2 from the germline V gene are LGHNA and YNFKEQ. The CDR3 sequence is CASSAGQYWNEQYF. Written as DNA, the CDR3 is TGTGCCAGCAGCGCGGGACAGTACTGGAACGAGCAGTACTTC.

This clonotype was found a few times. The V call is TRBV24-1, the J call TRBJ2-7, with D perhaps matching TRBD2 (6 bases). V lost 4 bases and J lost 7, with 16 bases in between. The CDR3 has 14 residues. Germline values: CDR1 KGHDR, CDR2 SFDVKD. The CDR3 coding sequence is TGTGCCACCAGTGAAGGCCCGCCGGGAGAGGAGCAGTACTTC. Translation gives CATSEGPPGEEQYF.

This clonotype was recorded a few times. The J gene is TRBJ1-3, the V gene TRBV9, with D perhaps TRBD1 (5 bases). This CDR3 spans 15 amino acids. Trimming took 0 bases from V and 4 from J, leaving 11 bases between them. The germline CDR1 and CDR2 sequences are SGDLS and YYNGEE. CDR3: CASSVGQGAGNTIYF. The CDR3 DNA reads TGTGCCAGCAGCGTAGGGCAGGGAGCGGGAAACACCATATATTTT.

The chain combines TRBV4-1 with TRBJ1-1, with D unresolved. The CDR3 runs 16 residues. CDR1 MGHRA and CDR2 YSYEKL come from the germline V gene. V lost 0 bases and J lost 0, with 11 bases in between. As DNA, the CDR3 is TGCGCCAGCAGCCAAGATTGGACGGTGATGAACACTGAAGCTTTCTTT. It is translated as CASSQDWTVMNTEAFF.

The chain recombines TRBV7-3 with TRBJ2-1, with D tentatively TRBD1 (7 bases). The CDR3 extends over 15 amino acids. The V and J ends lost 5 bases and 0 bases respectively, with 11 bases between them. In germline, CDR1 is SGHTA, CDR2 FQGTGA. For the CDR3, the DNA is TGTGCCAGCAGCCCCCAGGGGGGCTCCTACAATGAGCAGTTCTTC. The encoded protein is CASSPQGGSYNEQFF.

The V and J genes are TRBV18 and TRBJ2-1, with D unclear. V lost 3 bases and J 0 bases, leaving 12 bases between the germline ends. This CDR3 has 16 amino acids. Per germline, CDR1 KGHSH and CDR2 LQKENI. CDR3 sequence: CASSPLVRSSYNEQFF. CDR3 nucleotides: TGTGCCAGCTCACCGTTAGTTAGGAGCTCCTACAATGAGCAGTTCTTC.

This clonotype was seen at least ten times. V is TRBV5-4 and J is TRBJ1-1; D not certain. Trimming stripped 2 bases from V and 1 base from J, with 3 bases between. The CDR3 extends over 12 amino acids. Per germline, CDR1 SGHNT and CDR2 YYREEE (reference sequence). The CDR3 coding sequence is TGTGCCAGCAGCTTCGCGAACACTGAAGCTTTCTTT. It specifies CASSFANTEAFF.

This clonotype was seen a few times. This rearrangement joins TRBV6-1 to TRBJ1-2, with D maybe TRBD1 (6 bases). Per the germline V gene, CDR1 is MNHNS and CDR2 is SASEGT. Trimming shortened V by 7 bases and J by 12 bases, and 18 bases separated the two germline ends. The CDR3 runs 12 residues. DNA of the CDR3: TGTGCCAGCAAATACTATGGGGGGCTCGACACCTTC. This codes for CASKYYGGLDTF.

V is TRBV24-1 and J is TRBJ2-5; D is uncertain. The CDR3 totals 12 residues. Germline V CDR1 and CDR2: KGHDR, SFDVKD. V lost 0 bases and J lost 2, with 0 bases in between. DNA for the CDR3: TGTGCCACCAGTGATTTGCAAGAGACCCAGTACTTC. Its translation is CATSDLQETQYF.

The chain employs TRBV27 and TRBJ1-2, with 9 bases matching TRBD1. Germline lookup yields CDR1 MNHEY and CDR2 SMNVEV (reference sequence). Germline trimming cut 6 bases from V and 3 bases from J; bases unmatched to any gene: 5. CDR3 length: 14 residues. This CDR3 reads CASRGTGLDYGYTF. CDR3 DNA sequence: TGTGCCAGCAGGGGGACAGGGTTGGACTATGGCTACACCTTC.

This clonotype was recorded a few times. V is TRBV4-3 and J is TRBJ2-1; 8 bases are a match to TRBD2. The CDR3 loop spans 16 amino acids. J gave up 2 bases and V 7 bases, and 10 bases lay outside the gene matches. Germline values: CDR1 LGHNA, CDR2 YSLEER. The chain's CDR3 is CASTPGGDFPYNEQFF. The CDR3 bases are TGCGCCAGCACCCCGGGGGGGGACTTCCCCTACAATGAGCAGTTCTTC.

This clonotype was counted at least ten times. The V gene is TRBV12-3 or TRBV12-4, the J gene TRBJ1-5, with 7 nucleotides matching TRBD1. This CDR3 is 14 amino acids long. V trimming: 7 bases; J trimming: 4 bases; junction bases outside the gene matches: 7. The CDR3 protein is CASKRDSPNQPQHF. CDR3 DNA: TGTGCCAGCAAGCGGGACAGTCCGAATCAGCCCCAGCATTTT.

This clonotype was counted only a few times. CDR3 nucleotides: TGTGCCAGCAGCCAGACGTGGGGATTGAACACTGAAGCTTTCTTT. Translation: CASSQTWGLNTEAFF. V usage is TRBV3-1 and J usage is TRBJ1-1; D is ambiguous. Germline V gene data show CDR1 as LGHDT and CDR2 as YNNKEL (reference sequence). Trimming pared 3 bases from V and 0 bases from J, leaving 11 bases between. The CDR3 covers 15 residues. The whole variable domain, remainder taken from reference TRBV3-1 and TRBJ1-1, is DTAVSQTPKYLVTQMGNDKSIKCEQNLGHDTMYWYKQDSKKFLKIMFSYNNKELIINETVPNRFSPKSPDKAHLNLHINSLELGDSAVYFCASSQTWGLNTEAFFGQGTRLTVV.

A few counts support this clonotype. The rearrangement links TRBV6-6 to TRBJ1-1, with D perhaps matching TRBD1 (5 bases). Germline V gene sequence: CDR1 MNHNY, CDR2 SVGAGI (reference sequence). Trimming pared 2 bases from V and 7 bases from J, leaving 8 bases between. This CDR3 has 12 residues. The CDR3 sequence: CASSYQGGEAFF. The CDR3 DNA reads TGTGCCAGCAGTTACCAGGGCGGTGAAGCTTTCTTT.

CDR3 loop: CASLAGVRDTGELFF. The CDR3 coding sequence is TGTGCCAGCCTTGCAGGGGTCCGCGACACCGGGGAGCTGTTTTTT. The rearrangement uses TRBV12-3 or TRBV12-4 and TRBJ2-2; possibly TRBD1 for D (6 bases). The CDR3 is 15 residues long. Trimming pared 8 bases from V and 3 bases from J, leaving 16 bases between.

The sample holds many counts of this clonotype. Sequence at one end of the junction differs from germline and may be a read error. V and J are TRBV5-1 and TRBJ2-2; tentative D call: TRBD1 (5 bases). Germline V gene sequence: CDR1 SGHRS, CDR2 YFSETQ. CDR3 length: 15 residues. The CDR3 reads CASSLAGQNTGELFF. The CDR3 DNA follows: TGTGCCAGCAGCTTAGCCGGACAGAACACCGGGGAGCTGTTTTTT. Using reference TRBV5-1 and TRBJ2-2 for the parts outside the CDR3, the full variable domain is KAGVTQTPRYLIKTRGQQVTLSCSPISGHRSVSWYQQTPGQGLQFLFEYFSETQRNKGNFPGRFSGRQFSNSRSEMNVSTLELGDSALYLCASSLAGQNTGELFFGEGSRLTVL.